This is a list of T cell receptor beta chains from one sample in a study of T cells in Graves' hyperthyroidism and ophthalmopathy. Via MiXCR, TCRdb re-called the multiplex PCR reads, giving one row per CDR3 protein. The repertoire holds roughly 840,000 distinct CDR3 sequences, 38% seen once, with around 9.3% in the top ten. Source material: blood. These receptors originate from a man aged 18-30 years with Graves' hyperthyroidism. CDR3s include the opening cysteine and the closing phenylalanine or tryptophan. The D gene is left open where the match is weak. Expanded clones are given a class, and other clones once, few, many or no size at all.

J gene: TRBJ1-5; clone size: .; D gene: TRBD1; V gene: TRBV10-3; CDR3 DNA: TGTGCCACCGGGGCAGGGGGCGAGAAAAGTCAGCCCCAGCATTTT; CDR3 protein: CATGAGGEKSQPQHF
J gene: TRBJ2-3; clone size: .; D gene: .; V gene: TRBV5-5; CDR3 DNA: TGTGCCAGCAGGAGGACATCGATGGGTACAGATACGCAGTATTTT; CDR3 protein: CASRRTSMGTDTQYF
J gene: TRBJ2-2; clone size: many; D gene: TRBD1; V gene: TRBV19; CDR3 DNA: TGTGCCAGTAAGGGACAGGCGAACACCGGGGAGCTGTTTTTT; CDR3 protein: CASKGQANTGELFF
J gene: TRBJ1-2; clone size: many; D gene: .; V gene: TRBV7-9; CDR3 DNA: TGTGCCAGCAGCCCAGTCGTGGGCTATGGCTACACCTTC; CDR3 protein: CASSPVVGYGYTF
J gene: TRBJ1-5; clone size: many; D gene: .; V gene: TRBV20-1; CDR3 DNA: TGCAGTGCTAGGGGGTCGAGCAATCAGCCCCAGCATTTT; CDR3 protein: CSARGSSNQPQHF
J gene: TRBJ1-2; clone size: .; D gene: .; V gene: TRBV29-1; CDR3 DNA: TGCAGCGTTGCCCGGGGGAACGTCTATGGCTACACCTTC; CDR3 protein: CSVARGNVYGYTF
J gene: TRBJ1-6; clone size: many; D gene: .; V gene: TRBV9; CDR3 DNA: TGTGCCAGCAGCGTAGCGGCAGGGACGCGGGGTTCACCCCTCCACTTT; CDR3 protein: CASSVAAGTRGSPLHF
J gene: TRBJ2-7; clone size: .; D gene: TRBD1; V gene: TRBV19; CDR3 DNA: TGTGCCAGTAGTCCCCCCTCGACAGGGGGCTATTCCTACGAGCAGTACTTC; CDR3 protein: CASSPPSTGGYSYEQYF
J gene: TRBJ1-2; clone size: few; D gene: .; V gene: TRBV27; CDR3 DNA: TGTGCCAGCAGTTTCGGGGTAGCCTATGGCTACACCTTC; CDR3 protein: CASSFGVAYGYTF
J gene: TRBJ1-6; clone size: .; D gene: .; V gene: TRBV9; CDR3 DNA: TGTGCCAGCAGCGTAACCGGAGATTCCTATAATTCACCCCTCCACTTT; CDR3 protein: CASSVTGDSYNSPLHF